The 14 T cell receptor beta chains presented below share a single source sample, sequenced in a study of PD-1 blockade in classical Hodgkin lymphoma. Clones were sequenced by immunoSEQ multiplex PCR, and TCRdb holds only the in-frame ones, with some missing. Of approximately 25,000 clones in the sample, 84% were seen once. Autologous stem cell transplantation was followed by relapse in every patient, and brentuximab vedotin exposure varied. Investigators isolated CD4+ T cells from thawed PBMCs through magnetic negative selection. The sequencing used CD4+ T cells from blood, collected at baseline. The source of these receptors is a human donor with classical Hodgkin lymphoma.

V usage is TRBV6-6 and J usage is TRBJ2-7, with 8 nucleotides matching TRBD2. CDR1 and CDR2 (germline): MNHNY, SVGAGI (reference sequence). V gave up 0 bases and J gave up 1 base; unmatched junction bases: 2. The CDR3 totals 15 residues. Here the CDR3 DNA reads TGTGCCAGCAGTTACTCAACTAGCGGTTCCTACGAGCAGTACTTC. Amino acid sequence: CASSYSTSGSYEQYF.

This rearrangement joins TRBV10-3 to TRBJ2-7, with 9 nucleotides matching TRBD2. The V gene end was trimmed by 6 bases and the J gene end by 5 bases; junction bases not matched to a gene: 5. The germline V gene encodes CDR1 ENHRY and CDR2 SYGVKD. This CDR3 has 13 residues. CDR3 amino acids: CAIRGLAGNEQYF. DNA of the CDR3: TGTGCCATCAGGGGCCTAGCGGGGAACGAGCAGTACTTC.

This clone was detected only a few times. The chain couples TRBV4-2 to TRBJ1-3, with D hard to call. The CDR3 runs to 15 residues. V was trimmed by 4 bases and J by 6 bases, leaving 16 bases between them. Germline V gene data show CDR1 as LGHNA and CDR2 as YNFKEQ. CDR3: CASSPLRGGENTIYF. The CDR3 nucleotides read TGTGCCAGCAGCCCGCTGCGGGGAGGTGAAAACACCATATATTTT.

In the case of this clone: The junction does not match germline at one end; this may be a read error. The chain joins TRBV5-3 to TRBJ1-6; perhaps TRBD1 as D (6 bases). TRBV5-3 is recorded as an ORF, its role being uncertain. The CDR3 totals 15 residues. CDR3 in DNA: TGTGCCAGCAGCTTGGCGGGGGCAAGTAATTCACCCCTCCACTTT. Encoded protein: CASSLAGASNSPLHF.

The chain uses TRBV6-5 and TRBJ1-5; D is unclear. Germline V gene data show CDR1 as MNHEY and CDR2 as SVGAGI. Deletions cut 11 bases from V and 5 bases from J, with 10 bases between. The CDR3 loop spans 11 amino acids. The CDR3 spells CAGPPHQPQHF. The CDR3 coding sequence is TGTGCCGGGCCCCCCCATCAGCCCCAGCATTTT.

This clone counts as medium-sized. The chain joins TRBV11-3 to TRBJ1-1; tentatively, D is TRBD1 (5 bases). V was shortened by 0 bases and J by 5 bases, with 10 bases between the two germline ends. CDR1 and CDR2 (germline): SGHNT, YENEEA. The length of the CDR3 is 14 residues. The DNA of the CDR3 is TGTGCCAGCAGCTTAGAACGGGGGAGGACTGAAGCTTTCTTT. Translating gives CASSLERGRTEAFF.

The rearrangement joins TRBV10-3 to TRBJ1-1; 9 nucleotides agree with TRBD1. Germline-derived CDR1 and CDR2 are ENHRY and SYGVKD. After removal of 7 bases from V and 8 bases from J, the junction contained 11 bases not matched to a gene. This CDR3 is built from 14 residues. The CDR3 is CAITQDRGWTEAFF. In nucleotides, the CDR3 is TGTGCCATCACCCAGGACAGGGGCTGGACGGAAGCTTTCTTT.

V is TRBV9 and J is TRBJ1-2; D is unclear. This CDR3 contains 13 residues. Germline lookup yields CDR1 SGDLS and CDR2 YYNGEE. Trimming removed 4 bases from V and 2 bases from J, with 9 bases in between. Here the CDR3 reads CASSLINNYGYTF. The CDR3 nucleotides are TGTGCCAGCAGCCTTATCAACAACTATGGCTACACCTTC.

This clone was found once. The V gene is TRBV5-4, the J gene TRBJ1-2; TRBD1 might be the D (5 bases). V was shortened by 4 bases and J by 1 base, with 8 bases between the two germline ends. This CDR3 comprises 13 residues. The V gene's germline CDR1 is SGHNT and CDR2 YYREEE (reference sequence). The CDR3 nucleotides are TGTGCCAGCAGCCCCGACAGTAACTATGGCTACACCTTC. Translated, it gives CASSPDSNYGYTF.

J is TRBJ2-7 and V is TRBV7-2, with 10 positions matching TRBD1. V lost 3 bases to trimming and J lost 4 bases; unmatched junction nucleotides: 6. There are 15 residues in the CDR3. Germline lookup yields CDR1 SGHTA and CDR2 FQGNSA. Here the CDR3 DNA reads TGTGCCAGCAGCTTCGACAGACAGGGGGCGTACGAGCAGTACTTC. The encoded protein is CASSFDRQGAYEQYF.

The gene calls are TRBV7-2 and TRBJ2-1; perhaps TRBD1 as D (5 bases). Germline V lookup: CDR1 SGHTA, CDR2 FQGNSA. Trimming stripped 5 bases from V and 7 bases from J, with 12 bases between. The CDR3 has 13 residues. The CDR3 sequence is CASSPVQGNEQFF. CDR3 coding DNA: TGTGCCAGCAGCCCGGTCCAGGGAAATGAGCAGTTCTTC.

On this clone: Additional DNA sequences in this sample encode the identical CDR3. CDR3 sequence reads: CSGRTGKETQYF. The DNA for the CDR3 is TGCAGCGGCCGGACGGGTAAAGAGACCCAGTACTTC. The chain uses TRBV29-1 and TRBJ2-5, with D unresolved. CDR3 length: 12 amino acids. In germline, CDR1 is SQVTM, CDR2 ANQGSEA. Trimming took off 7 bases at V and 3 bases at J, with 12 bases between the two ends.

This clone appeared a single time. CDR3 DNA sequence: TGTGCCAGCAGCTTTCGACAGTTTACTAACTATGGCTACACCTTC. Its protein is CASSFRQFTNYGYTF. The chain combines TRBV7-8 with TRBJ1-2; tentatively, D is TRBD1 (5 bases). Germline CDR1 and CDR2: SGHVS and FQNEAQ. Trimming took 3 bases from V and 0 from J, leaving 11 bases between them. The CDR3 contains 15 residues.

This sequence joins TRBV6-5 and TRBJ1-2, with 7 positions matching TRBD1. The germline V gene encodes CDR1 MNHEY and CDR2 SVGAGI. Trimming took 6 bases from V and 8 from J; bases not matched to a gene: 12. The CDR3 runs 14 residues. In nucleotides, the CDR3 is TGTGCCAGCAGCAGCGACAGGGCGGTGGGAGGCTACACCTTC. It is translated as CASSSDRAVGGYTF.